The 4 T cell receptor beta chains below all came from one sample that was sequenced in a study of blood T cell repertoires in COVID-19. Sequenced by immunoSEQ multiplex PCR; TCRdb stores in-frame clones only, minus some. The top ten hold 3.5% to 5% of the sample, which has approximately 160,000 clones, approximately 87% seen once. The sample taken for sequencing was PBMCs or T cells enriched from blood (not recorded which). The receptors come from a woman aged 45-59 years who had recovered from COVID-19.

V and J are TRBV19 and TRBJ1-3; a weak D match, TRBD1 (6 bases). V gave up 6 bases and J gave up 1 base, with 13 bases separating them. The CDR3 spans 15 residues. Germline values: CDR1 LNHDA, CDR2 SQIVND (reference sequence). Written as DNA, the CDR3 is TGTGCCAGTAGACTGGGACAAAAGTCTGGAAACACCATATATTTT. Translated, it gives CASRLGQKSGNTIYF. The whole variable domain, filled in from reference TRBV19 and TRBJ1-3, reads DGGITQSPKYLFRKEGQNVTLSCEQNLNHDAMYWYRQDPGQGLRLIYYSQIVNDFQKGDIAEGYSVSREKKESFPLTVTSAQKNPTAFYLCASRLGQKSGNTIYFGEGSWLTVV.

The chain employs TRBV19 and TRBJ2-1, with TRBD2 matching over 10 bases. The germline V gene encodes CDR1 LNHDA and CDR2 SQIVND (reference sequence). The V gene end was trimmed by 5 bases and the J gene end by 7 bases; junction bases not matched to a gene: 11. The CDR3 runs to 16 residues. The CDR3 DNA reads TGTGCCAGTAGTCTACTAGCGGGAAAAGGTATGAATGAGCAGTTCTTC. The encoded protein is CASSLLAGKGMNEQFF.

This clone has more than one count but fewer than ten. CDR3 nucleotide sequence: TGCGCCAGCGGAGAGCAGGGAGGTTGGGAAAAACTGTTTTTT. It is translated as CASGEQGGWEKLFF. The V call is TRBV10-2, the J call TRBJ1-4, with a possible D match to TRBD1 (5 bases). Germline lookup yields CDR1 WSHSY and CDR2 SAAADI. This CDR3 comprises 14 residues. Between the trimmed V and J ends, which lost 8 bases and 8 bases, there was a span of 18 bases.

This chain uses TRBV3-1 (or the pseudogene TRBV3-2) with TRBJ2-5; 7 bases agree with TRBD2. CDR1 and CDR2 from the germline V gene are LGHDT and YNNKEL (reference sequence). Unmatched junction bases numbered 6, after V lost 4 bases and J lost 1 base. The CDR3 covers 15 residues. CDR3 amino acids: CASSPRPSGQETQYF. The CDR3 DNA sequence: TGTGCCAGCAGCCCGAGACCTAGCGGCCAAGAGACCCAGTACTTC.